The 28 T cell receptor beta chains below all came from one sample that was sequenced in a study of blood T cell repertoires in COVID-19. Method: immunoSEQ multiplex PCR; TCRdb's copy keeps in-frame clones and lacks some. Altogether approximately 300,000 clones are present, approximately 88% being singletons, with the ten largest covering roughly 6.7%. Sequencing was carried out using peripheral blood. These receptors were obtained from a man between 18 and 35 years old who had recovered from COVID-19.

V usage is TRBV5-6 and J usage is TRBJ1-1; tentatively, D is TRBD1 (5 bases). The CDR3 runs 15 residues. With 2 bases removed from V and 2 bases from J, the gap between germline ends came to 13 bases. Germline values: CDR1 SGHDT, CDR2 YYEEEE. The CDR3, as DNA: TGTGCCAGCAGCTTAACGAGACAGCTTAACACTGAAGCTTTCTTT. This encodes CASSLTRQLNTEAFF.

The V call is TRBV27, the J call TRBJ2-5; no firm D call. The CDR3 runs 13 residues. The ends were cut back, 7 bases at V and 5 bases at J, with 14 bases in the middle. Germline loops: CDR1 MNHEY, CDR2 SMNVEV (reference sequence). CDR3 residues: CASKRMTLETQYF. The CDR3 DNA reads TGTGCCAGCAAAAGGATGACACTGGAGACCCAGTACTTC.

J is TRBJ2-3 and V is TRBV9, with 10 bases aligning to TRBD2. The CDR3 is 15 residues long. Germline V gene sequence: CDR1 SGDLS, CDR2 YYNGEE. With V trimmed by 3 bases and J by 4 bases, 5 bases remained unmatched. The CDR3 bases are TGTGCCAGCAGCGCCAGCGGGAGGGATTCAGATACGCAGTATTTT. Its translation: CASSASGRDSDTQYF. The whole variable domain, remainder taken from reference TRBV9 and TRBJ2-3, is DSGVTQTPKHLITATGQRVTLRCSPRSGDLSVYWYQQSLDQGLQFLIQYYNGEERAKGNILERFSAQQFPDLHSELNLSSLELGDSALYFCASSASGRDSDTQYFGPGTRLTVL.

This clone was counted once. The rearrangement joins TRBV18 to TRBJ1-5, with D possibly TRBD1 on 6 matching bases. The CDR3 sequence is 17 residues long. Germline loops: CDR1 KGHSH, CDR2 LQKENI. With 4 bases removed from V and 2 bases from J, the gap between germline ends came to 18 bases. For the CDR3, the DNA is TGTGCCAGCTCACTATTCCGGGAGGGGGGTGGCAATCAGCCCCAGCATTTT. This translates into CASSLFREGGGNQPQHF.

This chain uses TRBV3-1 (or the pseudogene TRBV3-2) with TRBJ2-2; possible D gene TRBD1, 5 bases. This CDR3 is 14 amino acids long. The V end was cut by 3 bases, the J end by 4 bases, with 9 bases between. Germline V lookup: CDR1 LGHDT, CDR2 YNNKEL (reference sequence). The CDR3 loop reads CASSQRGATGELFF. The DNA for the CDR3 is TGTGCCAGCAGCCAGCGTGGGGCCACCGGGGAGCTGTTTTTT.

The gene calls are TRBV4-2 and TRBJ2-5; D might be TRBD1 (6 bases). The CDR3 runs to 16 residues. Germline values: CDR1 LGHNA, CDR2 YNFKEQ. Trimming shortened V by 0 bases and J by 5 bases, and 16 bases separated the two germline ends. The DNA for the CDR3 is TGTGCCAGCAGCCAAGATCTCGGGGCTGGACAGGAGACCCAGTACTTC. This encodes CASSQDLGAGQETQYF.

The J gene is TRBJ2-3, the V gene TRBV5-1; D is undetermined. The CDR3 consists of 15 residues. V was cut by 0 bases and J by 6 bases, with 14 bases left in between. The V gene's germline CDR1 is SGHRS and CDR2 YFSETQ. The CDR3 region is CASSLGGLPSDTQYF. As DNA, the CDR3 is TGCGCCAGCAGCTTGGGCGGCCTCCCCTCGGATACGCAGTATTTT.

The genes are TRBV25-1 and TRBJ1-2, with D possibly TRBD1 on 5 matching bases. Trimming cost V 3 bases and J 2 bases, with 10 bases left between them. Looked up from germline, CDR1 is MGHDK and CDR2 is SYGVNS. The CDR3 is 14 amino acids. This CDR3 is CASSELGGNYGYTF. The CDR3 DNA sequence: TGTGCCAGCAGTGAGTTGGGGGGGAACTATGGCTACACCTTC.

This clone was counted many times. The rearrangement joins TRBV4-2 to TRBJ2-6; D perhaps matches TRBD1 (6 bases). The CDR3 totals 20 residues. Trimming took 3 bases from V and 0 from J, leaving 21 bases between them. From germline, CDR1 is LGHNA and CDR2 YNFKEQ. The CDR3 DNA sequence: TGTGCCAGCAGCCAGCGCCTGGCAGGGGCAGGACCCTCTGGGGCCAACGTCCTGACTTTC. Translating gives CASSQRLAGAGPSGANVLTF.

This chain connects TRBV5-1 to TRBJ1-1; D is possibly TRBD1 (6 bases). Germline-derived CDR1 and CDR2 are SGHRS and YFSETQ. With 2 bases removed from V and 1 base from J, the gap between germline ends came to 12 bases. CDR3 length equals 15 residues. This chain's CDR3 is CASSFRTGRNTEAFF. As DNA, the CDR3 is TGCGCCAGCAGCTTTCGCACAGGGAGGAACACTGAAGCTTTCTTT.

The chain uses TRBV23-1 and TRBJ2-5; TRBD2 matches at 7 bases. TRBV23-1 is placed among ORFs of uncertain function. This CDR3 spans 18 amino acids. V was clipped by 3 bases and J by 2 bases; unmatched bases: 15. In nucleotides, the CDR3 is TGCGCCAGCAGTCAGCTCTGGCGGGGAGGGAGAAAGCAAGAGACCCAGTACTTC. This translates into CASSQLWRGGRKQETQYF.

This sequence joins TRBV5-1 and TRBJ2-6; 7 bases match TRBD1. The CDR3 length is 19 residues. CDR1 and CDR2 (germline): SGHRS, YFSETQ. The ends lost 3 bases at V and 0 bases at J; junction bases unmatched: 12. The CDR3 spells CASSWGSGTALSGANVLTF. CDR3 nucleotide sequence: TGCGCCAGCAGCTGGGGGTCCGGGACAGCCCTCTCTGGGGCCAACGTCCTGACTTTC.

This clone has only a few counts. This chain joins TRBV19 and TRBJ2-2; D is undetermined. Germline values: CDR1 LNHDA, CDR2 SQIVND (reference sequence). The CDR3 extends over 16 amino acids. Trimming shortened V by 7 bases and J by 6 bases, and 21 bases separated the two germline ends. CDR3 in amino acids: CASTTLDFNSAGELFF. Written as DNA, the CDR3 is TGTGCCAGTACCACCCTAGATTTTAACTCAGCCGGGGAGCTGTTTTTT.

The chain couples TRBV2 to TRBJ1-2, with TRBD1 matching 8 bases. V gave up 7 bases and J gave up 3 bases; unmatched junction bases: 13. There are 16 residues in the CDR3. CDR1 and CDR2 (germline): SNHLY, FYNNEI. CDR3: CASKAAGGLSYYGYTF. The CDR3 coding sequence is TGTGCCAGCAAAGCGGCAGGGGGCCTTAGCTACTATGGCTACACCTTC.

The CDR3 region is CASSKGTALFTDTQYF. The CDR3 coding sequence is TGTGCCAGCAGCAAGGGGACAGCTCTCTTCACAGATACGCAGTATTTT. The genes are TRBV5-4 and TRBJ2-3, with TRBD1 matching 7 bases. V shed 4 bases, J shed 2 bases, and the junction held 10 bases outside the gene matches. The germline CDR1 and CDR2 sequences are SGHNT and YYREEE (reference sequence). This CDR3 region has 16 residues.

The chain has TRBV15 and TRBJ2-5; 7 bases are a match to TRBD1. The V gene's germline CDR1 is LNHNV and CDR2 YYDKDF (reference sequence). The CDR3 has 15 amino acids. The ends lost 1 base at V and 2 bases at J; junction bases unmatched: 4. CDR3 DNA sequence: TGTGCCACCAGCAGAGGTCCACAGGGGCAAGAGACCCAGTACTTC. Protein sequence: CATSRGPQGQETQYF. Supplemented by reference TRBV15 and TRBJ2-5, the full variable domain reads DAMVIQNPRYQVTQFGKPVTLSCSQTLNHNVMYWYQQKSSQAPKLLFHYYDKDFNNEADTPDNFQSRRPNTSFCFLDIRSPGLGDTAMYLCATSRGPQGQETQYFGPGTRLLVL.

The CDR3 nucleotides are TGTGCCAGCAGCGTAGGGGCGGGAGCCCAAGAGACCCAGTACTTC. This sequence encodes CASSVGAGAQETQYF. V usage is TRBV9 and J usage is TRBJ2-5; 7 bases match TRBD2. Trimming removed 0 bases from V and 1 base from J; junction bases left unmatched: 3. Germline CDR1 reads SGDLS; CDR2 reads YYNGEE. The CDR3 sequence is 15 residues long.

DNA of the CDR3: TGCGCCAGCAGTGCGGTAGCGGGGGGCGAGCAGTACTTC. Amino acid sequence: CASSAVAGGEQYF. The gene calls are TRBV10-2 and TRBJ2-7, with 10 bases matching TRBD2. With V trimmed by 4 bases and J by 6 bases, 3 bases remained unmatched. The CDR3 has 13 amino acids. Germline V CDR1 and CDR2: WSHSY, SAAADI.

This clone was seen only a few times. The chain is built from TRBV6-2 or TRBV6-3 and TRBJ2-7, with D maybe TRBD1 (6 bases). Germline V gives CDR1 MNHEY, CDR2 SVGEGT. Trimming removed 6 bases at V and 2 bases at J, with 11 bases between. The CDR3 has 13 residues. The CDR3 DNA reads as TGTGCCAGCAGCCGACAGGAAACCTACGAGCAGTACTTC. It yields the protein CASSRQETYEQYF.

CDR3 nucleotide sequence: TGTGCCAGCAGCACCGGGACAGGGGGTGGACAGCCCCAGCATTTT. Encoded protein: CASSTGTGGGQPQHF. The chain joins TRBV9 to TRBJ1-5, with 11 bases lining up with TRBD1. CDR1 is SGDLS, CDR2 YYNGEE, per germline. This CDR3 comprises 15 residues. J was trimmed by 7 bases and V by 4 bases; bases with no gene match: 7.

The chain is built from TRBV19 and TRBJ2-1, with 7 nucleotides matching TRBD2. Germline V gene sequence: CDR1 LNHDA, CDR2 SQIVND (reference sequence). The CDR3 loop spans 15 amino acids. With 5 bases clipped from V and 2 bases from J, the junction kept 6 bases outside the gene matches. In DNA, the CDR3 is TGTGCCAGTAGTCCCGGGACTACCCCCTACAATGAGCAGTTCTTC. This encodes CASSPGTTPYNEQFF.

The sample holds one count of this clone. Here the CDR3 DNA reads TGTGCCAGCAGCTTAGAACAGGCGAACTATGGCTACACCTTC. Its translation: CASSLEQANYGYTF. The chain couples TRBV11-2 to TRBJ1-2; possible D gene TRBD1, 5 bases. The CDR3 has 14 residues. Germline V gene sequence: CDR1 SGHAT, CDR2 FQNNGV. Trimming removed 0 bases from V and 2 bases from J, with 7 bases in between.

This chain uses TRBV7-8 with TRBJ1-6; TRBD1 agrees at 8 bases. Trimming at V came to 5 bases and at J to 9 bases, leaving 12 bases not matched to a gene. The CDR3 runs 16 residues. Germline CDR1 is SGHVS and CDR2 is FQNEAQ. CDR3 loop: CASSAGGWTGTSPLHF. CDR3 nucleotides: TGTGCCAGCAGCGCAGGAGGCTGGACAGGGACTTCACCCCTCCACTTT. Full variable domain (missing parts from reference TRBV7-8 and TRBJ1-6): GAGVSQSPRYKVAKRGQDVALRCDPISGHVSLFWYQQALGQGPEFLTYFQNEAQLDKSGLPSDRFFAERPEGSVSTLKIQRTQQEDSAVYLCASSAGGWTGTSPLHFGNGTRLTVT.

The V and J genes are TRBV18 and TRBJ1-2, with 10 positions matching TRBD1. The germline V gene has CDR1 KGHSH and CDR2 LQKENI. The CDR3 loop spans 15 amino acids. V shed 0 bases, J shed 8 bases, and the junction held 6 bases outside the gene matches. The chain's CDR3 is CASSPPVGTGEGYTF. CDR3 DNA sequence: TGTGCCAGCTCACCACCGGTGGGGACAGGGGAAGGCTACACCTTC.

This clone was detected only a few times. In DNA, the CDR3 is TGCGCCAGCAGCCAAGATCTTGCAACTAATGAAAAACTGTTTTTT. This translates into CASSQDLATNEKLFF. J is TRBJ1-4 and V is TRBV4-3; D remains ambiguous. Trimming took off 0 bases at V and 0 bases at J, with 5 bases between the two ends. The germline gives CDR1 LGHNA, CDR2 YSLEER. The CDR3 spans 15 residues.

CDR3 in amino acids: CASATGNTEAFF. Written as DNA, the CDR3 is TGTGCCAGTGCCACAGGGAACACTGAAGCTTTCTTT. The genes are TRBV19 and TRBJ1-1, with D perhaps matching TRBD1 (5 bases). The CDR3 has 12 residues. The V end was cut by 8 bases, the J end by 1 base, with 8 bases between. The germline V gene has CDR1 LNHDA and CDR2 SQIVND (reference sequence). The full variable domain, its missing parts supplied by reference TRBV19 and TRBJ1-1, is DGGITQSPKYLFRKEGQNVTLSCEQNLNHDAMYWYRQDPGQGLRLIYYSQIVNDFQKGDIAEGYSVSREKKESFPLTVTSAQKNPTAFYLCASATGNTEAFFGQGTRLTVV.

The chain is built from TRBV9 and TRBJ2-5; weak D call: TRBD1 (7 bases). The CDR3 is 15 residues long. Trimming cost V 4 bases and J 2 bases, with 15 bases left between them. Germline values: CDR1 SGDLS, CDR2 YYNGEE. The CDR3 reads CASSPGGGGQETQYF. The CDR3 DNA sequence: TGTGCCAGCAGCCCAGGGGGTGGGGGGCAAGAGACCCAGTACTTC.

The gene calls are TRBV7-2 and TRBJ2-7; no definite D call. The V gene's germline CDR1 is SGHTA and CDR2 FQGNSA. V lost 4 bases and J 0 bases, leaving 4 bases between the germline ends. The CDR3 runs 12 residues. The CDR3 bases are TGTGCCAGCAGCTACAGCTCCTACGAGCAGTACTTC. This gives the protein CASSYSSYEQYF.